This TCR beta chain was recovered during a study of CD8 T cells in ankylosing spondylitis. The study's findings and limits: The clones that were linked to disease were reported to be significantly enriched in matched synovial fluid samples from ankylosing spondylitis patients.

Germline values: CDR1 SGHAT, CDR2 FQNNGV. The V end was cut by 3 bases, the J end by 1 base, with 11 bases between. The CDR3 is 15 residues long. Researchers built TCR beta libraries using quantitative 5'-RACE with molecular barcodes. Using its own MiXCR run on the 5' RACE reads, TCRdb lists one record per CDR3 protein. Here the sample spans 35,000 or so distinct CDR3 sequences, more than 15% being singletons. Points on this clonotype: The target antigen is unknown.

Specimen: blood. The chain couples TRBV11-2 to TRBJ2-3; the D gene is possibly TRBD2 (6 bases). The clonotype comes from a male donor with ankylosing spondylitis or in good health (not recorded which). CDR3 loop: CASSFSGLRTDTQYF. The CDR3 DNA is TGTGCCAGCAGCTTTAGCGGATTACGCACAGATACGCAGTATTTT. The whole variable domain, remainder taken from reference TRBV11-2 and TRBJ2-3, is EAGVAQSPRYKIIEKRQSVAFWCNPISGHATLYWYQQILGQGPKLLIQFQNNGVVDDSQLPKDRFSAERLKGVDSTLKIQPAKLEDSAVYLCASSFSGLRTDTQYFGPGTRLTVL.